This record covers a single T cell receptor (beta chain). Its target is not known. This entry is derived from a study of shared clonotypes between healthy human individuals. Study-wide context: Aged 18 to 49, the donors were two women and a few men. Notes on the study in general: When compared with the clonotypes that were shared by all four sorted-subset donors, the non-shared clonotypes turned out to have lower generation probabilities. Compared with memory subsets, naive subsets generally had larger estimated richness.

The table came from immunoSEQ multiplex PCR; TCRdb's copy has only in-frame clones and leaves some out. The data contain roughly 2,300,000 clones, roughly 90% of them singletons. Per the germline V gene, CDR1 is SGHRS and CDR2 is YFSETQ. CDR3 length equals 14 residues. V lost 0 bases and J lost 9, with 16 bases in between. The genes are TRBV5-1 and TRBJ2-7; tentative D call: TRBD2 (6 bases). The material sequenced was naive CD4+ T cells from PBMCs. The subset: CD45RA+ positively selected. This clonotype was obtained from a man between 18 and 35 years old in good health. Some clones in this sample may be carry-over from other donors' samples. The CDR3 region has the DNA TGCGCCAGCAGCTTGGGCGGGACCTCTGTGGGGCAGTACTTC. It translates to CASSLGGTSVGQYF.